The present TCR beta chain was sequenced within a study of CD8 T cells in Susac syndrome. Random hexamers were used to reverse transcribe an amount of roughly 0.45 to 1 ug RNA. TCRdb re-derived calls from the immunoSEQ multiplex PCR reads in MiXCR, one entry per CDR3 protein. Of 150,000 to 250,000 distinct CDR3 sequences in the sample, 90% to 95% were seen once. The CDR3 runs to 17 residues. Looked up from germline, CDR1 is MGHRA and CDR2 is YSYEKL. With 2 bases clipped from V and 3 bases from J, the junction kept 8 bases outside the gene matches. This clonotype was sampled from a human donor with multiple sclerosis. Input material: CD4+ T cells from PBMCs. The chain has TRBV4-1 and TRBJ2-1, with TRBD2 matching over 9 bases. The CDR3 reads CASSQRQPSGVYNEQFF. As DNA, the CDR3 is TGCGCCAGCAGCCAAAGACAGCCTAGCGGGGTCTACAATGAGCAGTTCTTC.